The source of this TCR beta chain is a study of T cell responses to AZD1222 COVID-19 vaccine. Study in general: Analyses pooled second doses at about 4 or about 12 weeks.

TCRdb's copy holds only in-frame clones and misses some; the assay was immunoSEQ multiplex PCR. The table includes about 96,000 clones, 90% detected once. Study-level points and caveats: The sample set comprised mostly white British donors with more females, and clonal diversity was possibly underestimated. Spike-specific TCR breadth and depth rose after two AZD1222 doses. The peak T cell response came first, and repertoires were sampled only after it.

V was trimmed by 4 bases and J by 7 bases, leaving 10 bases between them. There are 14 residues in the CDR3. CDR1 is KGHDR, CDR2 SFDVKD, per germline. Comment on this clone: Its antigen is currently unknown.

The V gene is TRBV24-1, the J gene TRBJ1-6; no clear D. The source was peripheral blood, collected on day 0 of AZD1222 vaccination. The sequence was collected from an adult in good health. The CDR3 sequence is CATSEGGNNSPLHF. Here the CDR3 DNA reads TGTGCCACCAGTGAAGGAGGGAACAATTCACCCCTCCACTTT.